The present TCR beta chain was sequenced within a study of CD8+CD57+ T cells in acquired aplastic anemia. The ends were cut back, 0 bases at V and 3 bases at J, with 7 bases in the middle. This CDR3 has 13 amino acids. CDR1 and CDR2 (germline): SGHRS, YFSETQ. For CDR3 and TCR beta VDJ profiling, genomic DNA was the template used. TCRdb itself ran the reads through MiXCR, one entry per CDR3 protein. Among approximately 57,000 distinct CDR3 sequences listed, about 56% were seen once. Study-wide points: Shared by patients and controls, around 27 CD8+ CDR3s were abundant in patients.

Concerning this clonotype: What it binds is unknown.

All sequencing subjects had displayed CD8+CD57+ cell expansion on flow cytometry. Severe acquired aplastic anemia affected all patients. Sequenced material: sorted CD4+, CD8+, or CD8+CD57+ T cells (not recorded which) from PBMCs. This rearrangement joins TRBV5-1 to TRBJ2-7, with D unresolved. The sequence was collected from a human donor with aplastic anemia. CDR3 bases: TGCGCCAGCAGCTTGGCCCCGGGCTACGAGCAGTACTTC. Translating gives CASSLAPGYEQYF.